Listed here are 16 T cell receptor beta chains from one sample, sequenced in a study of blood T cells in healthy people across ages. A sample-barcoded 5' primer and a J-beta primer mix were used in a second PCR of roughly 6 to 11 cycles. Via MiXCR, TCRdb re-called the 5' RACE reads, giving one row per CDR3 protein. The data show approximately 1.5 million distinct CDR3 sequences, less than 45% seen once. Sequencing was done on a sample of blood. The receptors come from a woman under 30 in good health.

The sample holds a few counts of this clonotype. The rearrangement links TRBV20-1 to TRBJ2-7; D may be TRBD1 (6 bases). With 5 bases removed from V and 5 bases from J, the gap between germline ends came to 16 bases. Germline-derived CDR1 and CDR2 are DFQATT and SNEGSKA (reference sequence). The CDR3 runs 13 residues. CDR3 in DNA: TGCAGTGCTGCCCCAGGGGAAGGGGACGAGCAGTACTTC. It codes for CSAAPGEGDEQYF.

This clonotype was seen a few times. This chain's CDR3 is CASSPGIPNYGYTF. CDR3 sequence (DNA): TGTGCCAGCTCGCCAGGGATTCCTAACTATGGCTACACCTTC. This chain connects TRBV18 to TRBJ1-2; D is perhaps TRBD1 (5 bases). CDR1 KGHSH and CDR2 LQKENI come from the germline V gene. Trimming stripped 6 bases from V and 0 bases from J, with 11 bases between. CDR3 size: 14 residues.

J is TRBJ2-3 and V is TRBV2; 7 bases fit TRBD1. Trimming at V came to 2 bases and at J to 0 bases, leaving 2 bases not matched to a gene. The germline V gene encodes CDR1 SNHLY and CDR2 FYNNEI. This CDR3 contains 15 residues. The CDR3 loop reads CASSEQGVSTDTQYF. CDR3 bases: TGTGCCAGCAGTGAACAGGGGGTGAGCACAGATACGCAGTATTTT.

The chain uses TRBV12-3 or TRBV12-4 and TRBJ2-1; 7 bases are a match to TRBD2. The CDR3 is made up of 15 amino acids. V lost 6 bases to trimming and J lost 3 bases; unmatched junction nucleotides: 8. The CDR3 region is CASRMQGGFYNEQFF. Written as DNA, the CDR3 is TGTGCCAGCAGAATGCAGGGAGGGTTCTACAATGAGCAGTTCTTC.

CDR3 in DNA: TGTGCCAGCAGAGGAACCCGTAGCCCCGGGGAGCTGTTTTTT. Translating it yields CASRGTRSPGELFF. This chain uses TRBV2 with TRBJ2-2, with no clear D. Deletions cut 6 bases from V and 6 bases from J, with 14 bases between. The germline CDR1 and CDR2 sequences are SNHLY and FYNNEI. This CDR3 contains 14 residues.

This clonotype has only one observation. This chain uses TRBV7-8 with TRBJ2-5; 11 positions match TRBD2. Germline assignment: CDR1 SGHVS and CDR2 FQNEAQ. The ends lost 5 bases at V and 7 bases at J; junction bases unmatched: 9. The CDR3 sequence is 15 residues long. The CDR3: CASSILAGVKATQYF. DNA for the CDR3: TGTGCCAGCAGCATACTAGCGGGAGTGAAGGCGACCCAGTACTTC.

The chain joins TRBV2 to TRBJ2-3, with 9 bases identical to TRBD1. Unmatched junction bases numbered 15, after V lost 7 bases and J lost 4 bases. This CDR3 has 17 amino acids. From germline, CDR1 is SNHLY and CDR2 FYNNEI. The CDR3, as DNA: TGTGCCAGCATCCTACGGGGGGACAGGGTTTTTGCAGATACGCAGTATTTT. Residues: CASILRGDRVFADTQYF.

V gene TRBV27 combines with J gene TRBJ2-3; TRBD2 aligns across 7 bases. Germline assignment: CDR1 MNHEY and CDR2 SMNVEV (reference sequence). J lost 4 bases, V lost 6 bases, and 16 bases had no gene match. The CDR3 sequence is 17 residues long. The CDR3 DNA sequence: TGTGCCAGCAGCCCGTCCCATATTGGGAGGGGCGCAGATACGCAGTATTTT. This sequence encodes CASSPSHIGRGADTQYF.

V gene TRBV7-6 combines with J gene TRBJ1-6, with D maybe TRBD1 (5 bases). Trimming took off 5 bases at V and 7 bases at J, with 15 bases between the two ends. CDR1 SGHVS and CDR2 FNYEAQ come from the germline V gene. CDR3 length equals 15 residues. As DNA, the CDR3 is TGTGCCAGCAGCCTGGAGGACACTCAAAATTCACCCCTCCACTTT. This codes for CASSLEDTQNSPLHF.

This clonotype was counted once. The J gene is TRBJ1-2, the V gene TRBV5-1; no definite D call. This CDR3 has 13 amino acids. V was shortened by 2 bases and J by 4 bases, with 9 bases between the two germline ends. Germline V gene sequence: CDR1 SGHRS, CDR2 YFSETQ. In nucleotides, the CDR3 is TGCGCCAGCAGCTTTACAGTATCCTATGGCTACACCTTC. Translating it yields CASSFTVSYGYTF.

CDR3 coding DNA: TGCGCCAGCAGCCAAGGGGCGGTGAACACTGAAGCTTTCTTT. It codes for CASSQGAVNTEAFF. V gene TRBV5-1 combines with J gene TRBJ1-1, with D possibly matching TRBD1 (5 bases). The CDR3 is 14 residues long. In germline, CDR1 is SGHRS, CDR2 YFSETQ. V was shortened by 4 bases and J by 0 bases, with 10 bases between the two germline ends. The whole variable domain, remainder taken from reference TRBV5-1 and TRBJ1-1, is KAGVTQTPRYLIKTRGQQVTLSCSPISGHRSVSWYQQTPGQGLQFLFEYFSETQRNKGNFPGRFSGRQFSNSRSEMNVSTLELGDSALYLCASSQGAVNTEAFFGQGTRLTVV.

V gene TRBV13 combines with J gene TRBJ1-2; D is unresolved. The germline V gene has CDR1 PRHDT and CDR2 FYEKMQ (reference sequence). The CDR3 runs to 14 residues. The V and J ends lost 5 bases and 4 bases respectively, with 14 bases between them. Written as DNA, the CDR3 is TGTGCCAGCAGCCCTTCAACCTGGGGCTATGGCTACACCTTC. Translating it yields CASSPSTWGYGYTF.

This clonotype was observed a handful of times. The chain links TRBV5-5 to TRBJ2-3; no firm D call. The V end lost 0 bases, the J end lost 1 base, and 9 bases lay between the germline ends. The CDR3 consists of 15 residues. Germline V lookup: CDR1 SGHKS, CDR2 YYEKEE (reference sequence). For the CDR3, the DNA is TGTGCCAGCAGCTTGGGGCAGCACCGCACAGATACGCAGTATTTT. Protein: CASSLGQHRTDTQYF.

This clonotype was seen more than once but under ten times. The rearrangement joins TRBV7-9 to TRBJ2-1; 7 nucleotides match TRBD2. V was pared by 3 bases and J by 10 bases, with 18 bases of the junction left unmatched. Germline assignment: CDR1 SEHNR and CDR2 FQNEAQ (reference sequence). The CDR3 contains 17 residues. For the CDR3, the DNA is TGTGCCAGCAGCTTTACAAGGGAGGGAATAGGGTCCAAGGAGCAGTTCTTC. Amino acid sequence: CASSFTREGIGSKEQFF.

This chain joins TRBV20-1 and TRBJ1-1, with a weak D call TRBD1 (5 bases). Looked up from germline, CDR1 is DFQATT and CDR2 is SNEGSKA (reference sequence). This CDR3 contains 13 residues. Trimming stripped 2 bases from V and 1 base from J, with 8 bases between. CDR3 sequence: CSARKGRNTEAFF. CDR3 bases: TGCAGTGCTAGAAAGGGACGGAACACTGAAGCTTTCTTT.

The rearrangement uses TRBV20-1 and TRBJ2-1; 7 bases map to TRBD1. V lost 5 bases to trimming and J lost 3 bases; unmatched junction nucleotides: 7. CDR1 and CDR2 from the germline V gene are DFQATT and SNEGSKA (reference sequence). The CDR3 consists of 14 residues. CDR3 amino acids: CSAQPGQRYNEQFF. The CDR3 nucleotides are TGCAGTGCTCAGCCGGGACAGCGCTACAATGAGCAGTTCTTC.